The 9 T cell receptor beta chains reported below all come from one sample, sequenced in a study of CD8 T cells in ankylosing spondylitis (dated by TCRdb to about 2017). Overall study results and their limits: Blood from ankylosing spondylitis patients appeared to be characterized by a TCR beta motif composed of under 10 highly homologous amino acid variants.

These receptors lack a known antigen. The receptor library was made with 5' RACE. The sample was run on an Illumina HiSeq 2500. TCRdb's own reprocessing of the public reads used fastp at Q25 and MiXCR and kept productive beta chains. Identical CDR3 proteins give one entry, which carries the most common genes and DNA. In this sample the table shows about 440,000 distinct CDR3 sequences, about 15% of which occur a single time. Jointly, the top ten make up approximately 0.97% of the sample. Sequenced: blood, either unsorted or a sorted T cell fraction (not recorded which). Source of these receptors: a male donor with ankylosing spondylitis.

This clonotype has ten or more counts. The J gene is TRBJ1-2, the V gene TRBV7-9, with 8 bases fitting TRBD1. CDR3 length: 16 residues. V trimming: 5 bases; J trimming: 5 bases; junction bases outside the gene matches: 13. From germline, CDR1 is SEHNR and CDR2 FQNEAQ (reference sequence). The CDR3 region is CASSLSQDRVRYGYTF. The CDR3 region has the DNA TGTGCCAGCAGCCTATCCCAGGACAGGGTGCGGTATGGCTACACCTTC. The variable domain in full, with the rest retrieved from reference TRBV7-9 and TRBJ1-2, is DTGVSQNPRHKITKRGQNVTFRCDPISEHNRLYWYRQTLGQGPEFLTYFQNEAQLEKSRLLSDRFSAERPKGSFSTLEIQRTEQGDSAMYLCASSLSQDRVRYGYTFGSGTRLTVV.

This clonotype appeared a few times. This rearrangement joins TRBV5-1 to TRBJ1-2; D is unresolved. Germline V CDR1 and CDR2: SGHRS, YFSETQ. Trimming removed 4 bases at V and 6 bases at J, with 10 bases between. This CDR3 contains 12 residues. The CDR3 DNA follows: TGCGCCAGCAGCCTAGACTCGAATGGCTACACCTTC. Its protein product is CASSLDSNGYTF.

The chain recombines TRBV29-1 with TRBJ2-5; D unclear. The germline V gene encodes CDR1 SQVTM and CDR2 ANQGSEA. Trimming removed 1 base at V and 2 bases at J, with 5 bases between. The CDR3 contains 12 residues. CDR3 bases: TGCAGCGTTGAAGTGGGGCAAGAGACCCAGTACTTC. It specifies CSVEVGQETQYF.

The rearrangement uses TRBV3-1 and TRBJ2-2, with D possibly being TRBD1 (7 bases). This CDR3 comprises 16 residues. V was trimmed by 1 base and J by 5 bases, leaving 14 bases between them. Germline V gene lookup returns CDR1 LGHDT and CDR2 YNNKEL (reference sequence). The CDR3 protein is CASSQGRGASTGELFF. The CDR3 DNA reads TGTGCCAGCAGCCAAGGCAGGGGGGCCTCGACCGGGGAGCTGTTTTTT.

The V call is TRBV6-1, the J call TRBJ2-4; D tentatively fits TRBD1 or TRBD2 (5 bases each). V lost 0 bases and J 1 base, leaving 7 bases between the germline ends. Germline V lookup: CDR1 MNHNS, CDR2 SASEGT. CDR3 length: 15 amino acids. The CDR3 sequence is CASSEAGTAKNIQYF. CDR3 DNA: TGTGCCAGCAGTGAAGCGGGGACGGCCAAAAACATTCAGTACTTC.

This rearrangement joins TRBV27 to TRBJ2-2; D is undetermined. V lost 4 bases and J lost 8, with 11 bases in between. CDR3 length: 13 residues. In germline, CDR1 is MNHEY, CDR2 SMNVEV (reference sequence). CDR3 region: CASSSHYEGELFF. For the CDR3, the DNA is TGTGCCAGCAGTTCACATTATGAGGGGGAGCTGTTTTTT.

This clonotype was detected many times. The V and J genes are TRBV24-1 and TRBJ1-5; TRBD1 aligns across 7 bases. The CDR3 spans 14 residues. CDR1 and CDR2 (germline): KGHDR, SFDVKD. V lost 3 bases and J lost 6; bases outside the gene matches: 4. The CDR3 coding sequence is TGTGCCACCAGTGATAAACAGGGGACTCAGCCCCAGCATTTT. It codes for CATSDKQGTQPQHF.

The chain couples TRBV3-1 to TRBJ1-5; D uncertain. The CDR3 is 15 amino acids. Germline V gene lookup returns CDR1 LGHDT and CDR2 YNNKEL (reference sequence). The ends were cut back, 1 base at V and 2 bases at J, with 9 bases in the middle. This CDR3 reads CASSQGGYGNQPQHF. The CDR3 region has the DNA TGTGCCAGCAGCCAAGGAGGGTACGGCAATCAGCCCCAGCATTTT. Using reference TRBV3-1 and TRBJ1-5 for the parts outside the CDR3, the full variable domain is DTAVSQTPKYLVTQMGNDKSIKCEQNLGHDTMYWYKQDSKKFLKIMFSYNNKELIINETVPNRFSPKSPDKAHLNLHINSLELGDSAVYFCASSQGGYGNQPQHFGDGTRLSIL.

This clonotype showed up many times. The chain couples TRBV10-3 to TRBJ2-3; 7 bases are a match to TRBD2. Germline V gene sequence: CDR1 ENHRY, CDR2 SYGVKD. CDR3 length equals 13 residues. J was trimmed by 2 bases and V by 10 bases; bases with no gene match: 6. The CDR3 DNA reads TGTGCCACCGCTAGCGGAACCACAGATACGCAGTATTTT. This encodes CATASGTTDTQYF.